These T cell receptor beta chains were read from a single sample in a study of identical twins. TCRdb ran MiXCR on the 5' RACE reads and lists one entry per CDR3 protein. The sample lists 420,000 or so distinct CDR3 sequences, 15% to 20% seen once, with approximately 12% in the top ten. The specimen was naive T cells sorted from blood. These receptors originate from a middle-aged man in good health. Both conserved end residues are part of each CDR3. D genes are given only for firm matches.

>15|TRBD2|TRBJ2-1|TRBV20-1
CSPLTSGGAYNEQFF
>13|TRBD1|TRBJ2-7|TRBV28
CASSLQGAHEQYF
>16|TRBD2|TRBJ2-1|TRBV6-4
CASSDEASGGYNEQFF
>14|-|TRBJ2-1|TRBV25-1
CASSEVGSYNEQFF
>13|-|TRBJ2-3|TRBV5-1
CASSSGPTDTQYF
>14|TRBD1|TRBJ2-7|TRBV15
CATSRQGVSYEQYF
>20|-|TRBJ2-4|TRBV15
CATSRLGPQEGILAKNIQYF
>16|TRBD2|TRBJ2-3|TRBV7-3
CASSLRLAGTTDTQYF
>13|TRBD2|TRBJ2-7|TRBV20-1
CSALRDYPYEQYF
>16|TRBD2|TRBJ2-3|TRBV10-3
CAARGASGGLVDTQYF
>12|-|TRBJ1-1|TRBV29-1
CSVGVVDTEAFF
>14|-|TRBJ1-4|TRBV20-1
CSASRQGLSEKLFF
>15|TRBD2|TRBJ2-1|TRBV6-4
CASSREERPYNEQFF
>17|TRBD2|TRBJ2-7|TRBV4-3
CASSASTSGRSHYEQYF
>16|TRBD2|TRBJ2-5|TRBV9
CASSPRLAGPVETQYF
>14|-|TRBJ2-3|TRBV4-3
CASSQERGGDTQYF